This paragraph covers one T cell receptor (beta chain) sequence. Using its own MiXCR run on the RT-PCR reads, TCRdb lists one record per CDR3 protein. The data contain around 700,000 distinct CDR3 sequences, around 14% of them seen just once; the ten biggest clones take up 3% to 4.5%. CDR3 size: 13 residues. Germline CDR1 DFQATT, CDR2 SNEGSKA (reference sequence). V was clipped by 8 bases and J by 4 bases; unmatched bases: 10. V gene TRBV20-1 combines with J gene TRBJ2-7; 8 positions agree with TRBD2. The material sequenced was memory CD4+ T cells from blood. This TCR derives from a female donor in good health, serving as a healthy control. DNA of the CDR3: TGCAGTTTTTACAAGCGGGAGACTTACGAGCAGTACTTC. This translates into CSFYKRETYEQYF.